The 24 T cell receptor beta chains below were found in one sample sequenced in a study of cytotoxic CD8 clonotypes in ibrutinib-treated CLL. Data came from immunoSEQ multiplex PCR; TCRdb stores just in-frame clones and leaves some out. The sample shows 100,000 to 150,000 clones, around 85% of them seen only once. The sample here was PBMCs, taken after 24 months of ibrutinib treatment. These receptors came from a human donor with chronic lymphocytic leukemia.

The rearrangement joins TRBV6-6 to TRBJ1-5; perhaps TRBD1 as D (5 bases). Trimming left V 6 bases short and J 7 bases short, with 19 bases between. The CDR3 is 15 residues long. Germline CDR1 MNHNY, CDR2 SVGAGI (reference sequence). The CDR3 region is CASRWGGVGEQPQHF. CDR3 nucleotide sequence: TGTGCCAGCAGGTGGGGCGGGGTCGGCGAGCAGCCCCAGCATTTT.

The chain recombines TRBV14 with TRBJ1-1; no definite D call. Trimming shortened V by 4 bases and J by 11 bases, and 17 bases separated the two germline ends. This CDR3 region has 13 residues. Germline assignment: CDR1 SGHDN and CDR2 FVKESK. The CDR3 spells CASSPRTFSAAFF. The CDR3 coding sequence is TGTGCCAGCAGCCCGCGGACCTTCTCGGCGGCTTTCTTT.

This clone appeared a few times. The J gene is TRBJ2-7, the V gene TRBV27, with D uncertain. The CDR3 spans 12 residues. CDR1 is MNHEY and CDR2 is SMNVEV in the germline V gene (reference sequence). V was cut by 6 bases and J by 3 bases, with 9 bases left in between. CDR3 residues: CASRKSYYEQYF. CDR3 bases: TGTGCCAGCAGGAAATCATACTACGAGCAGTACTTC.

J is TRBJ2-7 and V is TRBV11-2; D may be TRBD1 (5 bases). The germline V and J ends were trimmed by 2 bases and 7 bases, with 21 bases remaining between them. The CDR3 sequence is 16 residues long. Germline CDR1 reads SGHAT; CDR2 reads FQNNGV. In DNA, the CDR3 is TGTGCCAGCAGCTTAATCTTTACAGGCGGTCGAGGTGAGCAGTACTTC. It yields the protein CASSLIFTGGRGEQYF.

The CDR3 nucleotides are TGTGCCAGCAGTGAGGCCCTGAGCTCCTACAATGAGCAGTTCTTC. It specifies CASSEALSSYNEQFF. The chain carries TRBV2 and TRBJ2-1; D is undetermined. CDR3 length: 15 amino acids. V dropped 3 bases and J dropped 0 bases, with 9 bases sitting between them. Germline V CDR1 and CDR2: SNHLY, FYNNEI.

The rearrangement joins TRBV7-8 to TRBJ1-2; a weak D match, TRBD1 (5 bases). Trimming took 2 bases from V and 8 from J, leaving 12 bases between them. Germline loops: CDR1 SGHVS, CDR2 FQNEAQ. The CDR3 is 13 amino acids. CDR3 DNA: TGTGCCAGCAGCTTATCGGGTAGGGGAGGCTACACCTTC. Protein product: CASSLSGRGGYTF. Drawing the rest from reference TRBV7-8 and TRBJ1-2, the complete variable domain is GAGVSQSPRYKVAKRGQDVALRCDPISGHVSLFWYQQALGQGPEFLTYFQNEAQLDKSGLPSDRFFAERPEGSVSTLKIQRTQQEDSAVYLCASSLSGRGGYTFGSGTRLTVV.

The chain's CDR3 is CASSNFATGGQETQYF. The CDR3 region has the DNA TGTGCCAGCTCAAATTTCGCCACGGGGGGCCAAGAGACCCAGTACTTC. The chain carries TRBV18 and TRBJ2-5, with 7 bases fitting TRBD2. CDR1 and CDR2 (germline): KGHSH, LQKENI. There are 16 residues in the CDR3. J lost 1 base, V lost 5 bases, and 10 bases had no gene match.

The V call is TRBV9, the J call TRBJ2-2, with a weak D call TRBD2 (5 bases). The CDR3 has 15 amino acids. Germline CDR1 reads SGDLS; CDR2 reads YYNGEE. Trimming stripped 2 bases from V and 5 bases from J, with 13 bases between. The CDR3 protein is CASSVGNRETGELFF. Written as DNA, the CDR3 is TGTGCCAGCAGCGTCGGGAATAGGGAGACCGGGGAGCTGTTTTTT.

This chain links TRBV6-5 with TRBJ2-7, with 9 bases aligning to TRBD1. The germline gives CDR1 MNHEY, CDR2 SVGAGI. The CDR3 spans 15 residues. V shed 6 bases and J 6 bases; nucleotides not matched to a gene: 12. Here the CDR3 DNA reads TGTGCCAGCAGACCGGCAATAACAGGGGGCAGCGAGCAGTACTTC. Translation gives CASRPAITGGSEQYF.

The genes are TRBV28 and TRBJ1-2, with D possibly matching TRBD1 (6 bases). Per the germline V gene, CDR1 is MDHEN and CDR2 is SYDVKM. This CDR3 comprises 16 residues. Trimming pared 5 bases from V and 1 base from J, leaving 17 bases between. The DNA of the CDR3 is TGTGCCAGCAGTCCTATCACCCGACAGGATAACTATGGCTACACCTTC. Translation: CASSPITRQDNYGYTF.

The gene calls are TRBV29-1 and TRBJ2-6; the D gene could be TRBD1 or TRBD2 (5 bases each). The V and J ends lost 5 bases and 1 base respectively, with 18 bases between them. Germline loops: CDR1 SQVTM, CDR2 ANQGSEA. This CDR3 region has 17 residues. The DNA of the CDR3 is TGCAGCGTTCAATTTCCGGGACGTCATTCTGGGGCCAACGTCCTGACTTTC. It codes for CSVQFPGRHSGANVLTF.

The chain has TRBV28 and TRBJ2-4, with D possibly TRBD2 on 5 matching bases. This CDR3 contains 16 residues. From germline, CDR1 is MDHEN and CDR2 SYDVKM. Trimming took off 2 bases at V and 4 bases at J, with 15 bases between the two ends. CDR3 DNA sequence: TGTGCCAGCAGTTTACCCCGAGACGGACTTAAAAACATTCAGTACTTC. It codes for CASSLPRDGLKNIQYF. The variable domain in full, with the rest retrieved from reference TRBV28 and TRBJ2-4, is DVKVTQSSRYLVKRTGEKVFLECVQDMDHENMFWYRQDPGLGLRLIYFSYDVKMKEKGDIPEGYSVSREKKERFSLILESASTNQTSMYLCASSLPRDGLKNIQYFGAGTRLSVL.

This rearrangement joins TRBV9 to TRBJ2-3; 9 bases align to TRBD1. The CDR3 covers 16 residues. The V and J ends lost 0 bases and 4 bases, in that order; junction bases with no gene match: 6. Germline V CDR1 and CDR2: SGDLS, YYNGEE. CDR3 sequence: CASSVGSTGGPDTQYF. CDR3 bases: TGTGCCAGCAGCGTAGGATCGACAGGGGGTCCAGATACGCAGTATTTT.

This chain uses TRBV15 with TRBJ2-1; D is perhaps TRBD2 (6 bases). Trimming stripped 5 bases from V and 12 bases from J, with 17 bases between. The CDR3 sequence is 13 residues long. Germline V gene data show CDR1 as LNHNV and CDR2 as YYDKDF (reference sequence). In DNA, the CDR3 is TGTGCCACCAGCCGTGGGGGGAGTTATGGGCAGTTCTTC. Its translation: CATSRGGSYGQFF.

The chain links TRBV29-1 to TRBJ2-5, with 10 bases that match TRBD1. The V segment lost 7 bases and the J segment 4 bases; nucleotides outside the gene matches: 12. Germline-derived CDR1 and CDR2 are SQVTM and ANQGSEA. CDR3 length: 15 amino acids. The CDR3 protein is CSAGRDRGSGETQYF. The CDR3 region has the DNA TGCAGCGCCGGACGGGACAGGGGCTCCGGAGAGACCCAGTACTTC. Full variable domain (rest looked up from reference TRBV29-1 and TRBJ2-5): SAVISQKPSRDICQRGTSLTIQCQVDSQVTMMFWYRQQPGQSLTLIATANQGSEATYESGFVIDKFPISRPNLTFSTLTVSNMSPEDSSIYLCSAGRDRGSGETQYFGPGTRLLVL.

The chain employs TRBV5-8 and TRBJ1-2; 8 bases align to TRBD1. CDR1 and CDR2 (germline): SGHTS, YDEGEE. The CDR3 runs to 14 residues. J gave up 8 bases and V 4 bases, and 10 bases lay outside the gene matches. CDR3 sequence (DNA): TGTGCCAGCAGCACCTACTCAGGGGGCGACGGCTACACCTTC. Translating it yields CASSTYSGGDGYTF.

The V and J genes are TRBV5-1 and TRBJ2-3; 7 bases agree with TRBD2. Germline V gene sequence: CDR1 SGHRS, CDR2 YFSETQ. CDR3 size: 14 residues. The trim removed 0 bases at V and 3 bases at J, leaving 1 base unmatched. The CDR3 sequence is CASSLGAGTDTQYF. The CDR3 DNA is TGCGCCAGCAGCTTGGGAGCGGGGACAGATACGCAGTATTTT.

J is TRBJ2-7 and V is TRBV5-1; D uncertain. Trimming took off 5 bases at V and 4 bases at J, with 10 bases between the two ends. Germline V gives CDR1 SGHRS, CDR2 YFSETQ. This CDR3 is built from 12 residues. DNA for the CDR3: TGCGCCAGCAGTCAAACCTTATACGAGCAGTACTTC. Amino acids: CASSQTLYEQYF.

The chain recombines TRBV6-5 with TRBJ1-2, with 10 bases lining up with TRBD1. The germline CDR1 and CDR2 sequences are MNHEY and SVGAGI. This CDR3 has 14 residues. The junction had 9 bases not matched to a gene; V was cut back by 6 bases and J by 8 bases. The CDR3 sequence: CASSRGTGVGGYTF. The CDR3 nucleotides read TGTGCCAGCAGCCGCGGGACAGGGGTAGGCGGCTACACCTTC.

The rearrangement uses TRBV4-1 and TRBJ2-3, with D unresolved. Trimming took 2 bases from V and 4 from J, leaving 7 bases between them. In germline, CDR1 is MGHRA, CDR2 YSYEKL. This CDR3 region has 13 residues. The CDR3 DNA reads TGCGCCAGCAGCCAACATGACTCAGATACGCAGTATTTT. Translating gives CASSQHDSDTQYF.

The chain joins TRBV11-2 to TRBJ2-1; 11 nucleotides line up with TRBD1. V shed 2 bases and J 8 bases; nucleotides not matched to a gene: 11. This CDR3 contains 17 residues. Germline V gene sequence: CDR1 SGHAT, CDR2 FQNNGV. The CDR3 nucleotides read TGTGCCAGCAGCTTAAGAGTAGGGGGACAGGGGGTTCATGAGCAGTTCTTC. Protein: CASSLRVGGQGVHEQFF.

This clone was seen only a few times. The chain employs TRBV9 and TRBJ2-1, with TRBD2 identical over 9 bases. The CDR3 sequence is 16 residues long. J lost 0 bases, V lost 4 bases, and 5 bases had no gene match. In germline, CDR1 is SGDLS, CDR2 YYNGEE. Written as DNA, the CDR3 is TGTGCCAGCAGCTCACGTAGCGGGAGCTCCTACAATGAGCAGTTCTTC. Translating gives CASSSRSGSSYNEQFF.

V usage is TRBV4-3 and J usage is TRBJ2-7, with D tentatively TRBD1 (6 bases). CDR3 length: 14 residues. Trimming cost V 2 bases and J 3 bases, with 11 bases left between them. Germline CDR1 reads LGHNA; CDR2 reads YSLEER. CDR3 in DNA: TGCGCCAGCAGCCAATCCAGGGGTAGCTACGAGCAGTACTTC. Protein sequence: CASSQSRGSYEQYF.

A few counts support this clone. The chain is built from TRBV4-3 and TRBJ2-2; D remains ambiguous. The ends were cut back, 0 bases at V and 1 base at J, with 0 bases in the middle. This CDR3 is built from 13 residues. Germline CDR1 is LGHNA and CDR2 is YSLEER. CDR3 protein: CASSQENTGELFF. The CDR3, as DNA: TGCGCCAGCAGCCAAGAGAACACCGGGGAGCTGTTTTTT.